This is a list of T cell receptor beta chains from one sample in a study of shared clonotypes between healthy human individuals. The protocol was immunoSEQ multiplex PCR, while the TCRdb copy is restricted to in-frame clones and leaves out a portion. The sample has around 1.4 million clones, about 98.5% seen once. What was sequenced was naive CD4+ T cells sorted from blood. All receptors come from a man aged 25 to 40 in good health. The CDR3 runs from the conserved cysteine through the conserved F or W. The D gene is left open where the match is weak. Only some rows state a clone size, as once, few, many or a class for expanded clones.

d_gene	j_gene	abundance	v_gene	CDR3nt	CDR3aa
-	TRBJ1-2	-	TRBV19	TGTGCCAGTAGCGGGACACCTCGGGGCTACACCTTC	CASSGTPRGYTF
-	TRBJ2-1	-	TRBV14	TGTGCCAGCAGCCTAAAGCGGGTAGTCTCCTACAATGAGCAGTTCTTC	CASSLKRVVSYNEQFF
TRBD1	TRBJ2-6	-	TRBV9	TGTGCCAGCAGCACCCGACAGGGGGTAGGCAACGTCCTGACTTTC	CASSTRQGVGNVLTF
-	TRBJ1-4	-	TRBV5-1	TGCGCCAGCAGCTACGGGACAAGGACAACTAATGAAAAACTGTTTTTT	CASSYGTRTTNEKLFF
-	TRBJ2-3	-	TRBV20-1	TGCAGTGCTAGCCTAGCGGATACGCAGTATTTT	CSASLADTQYF
-	TRBJ2-3	-	TRBV5-1	TGCGCCAGCAGGGGAGGAGATACGCAGTATTTT	CASRGGDTQYF
TRBD2	TRBJ2-7	-	TRBV14	TGTGCCAGCAGCCAAGAGCGAGGACTAGCGGTTTACGAGCAGTACTTC	CASSQERGLAVYEQYF
-	TRBJ1-2	-	TRBV28	TGTGCCAGCAGCACCTCCGGACAGCCCCGATTCTATGGCTACACCTTC	CASSTSGQPRFYGYTF
TRBD1	TRBJ2-3	-	TRBV19	TGTGCCAGTAGTCCCACAGGGACAGGGGGCGTAAGCACAGATACGCAGTATTTT	CASSPTGTGGVSTDTQYF
-	TRBJ2-3	-	TRBV10-3	TGTGCCATCACGGGAGAACCTAGCACAGATACGCAGTATTTT	CAITGEPSTDTQYF
-	TRBJ1-1	-	TRBV28	TGTGCCAGCACATACTACACTTACACTGAAGCTTTCTTT	CASTYYTYTEAFF
-	TRBJ2-7	-	TRBV5-1	TGCGCCAGCTTTTGCTACGAGCAGTACTTC	CASFCYEQYF
-	TRBJ2-3	once	TRBV19	TGTGCCAGTAGTATCTCCTCCCCGGGGACAGATACGCAGTATTTT	CASSISSPGTDTQYF
-	TRBJ1-1	-	TRBV11-3	TGTGCCAGCAGCTTAGGGTCTGCGAGGCATTCTATTGAAGCTTTCTTT	CASSLGSARHSIEAFF
-	TRBJ1-2	-	TRBV5-1	TGCGCCAGCAGCTTGATGCAGGGATCTAACTATGGCTACACCTTC	CASSLMQGSNYGYTF
TRBD1	TRBJ1-5	-	TRBV7-2	TGTGCCAGCAGTTCGAAACAGGGGGGAGAGCAGCCCCAGCATTTT	CASSSKQGGEQPQHF
-	TRBJ2-7	-	TRBV19	TGTGCCAGTAGTATAGGTCTGAGGGACGAGCAGTACTTC	CASSIGLRDEQYF
-	TRBJ1-2	-	TRBV30	TGTGCCTGGAGTCGACAGGCCCCCGGCTACACCTTC	CAWSRQAPGYTF
TRBD2	TRBJ2-3	-	TRBV7-8	TGTGCCAGCAGCTTATTGGCTAGCGGTGCAGATACGCAGTATTTT	CASSLLASGADTQYF
-	TRBJ1-1	-	TRBV5-1	TGCGCCAGCAGCCCCCTCAGAGGATCTAACACTGAAGCTTTCTTT	CASSPLRGSNTEAFF
TRBD2	TRBJ2-5	-	TRBV7-7	TGTGCTAGCAGCTCGTCATATAGCGGGAGGGCCGGTGTGGAGACCCAGTACTTC	CASSSSYSGRAGVETQYF
TRBD2	TRBJ2-1	-	TRBV27	TGTGCCAGCAGTCCCCGGCTAGCGGGAGCTTTCTACAATGAGCAGTTCTTC	CASSPRLAGAFYNEQFF
TRBD2	TRBJ2-5	-	TRBV27	TGTGCCAGCAGGGGGGGACTAGCGGGAGGGCCGAATCGTAAGGAGACCCAGTACTTC	CASRGGLAGGPNRKETQYF
-	TRBJ2-3	-	TRBV7-9	TGTGCCAGCACGCCCCGGTACACAGATACGCAGTATTTT	CASTPRYTDTQYF
-	TRBJ2-2	-	TRBV5-1	TGCGCCAGCAGTCCGACCCCCCAGGGGAACACCGGGGAGCTGTTTTTT	CASSPTPQGNTGELFF
-	TRBJ1-2	-	TRBV10-2	TGCGCCAGCAGTGAGGGACAGAGGCTCTATGGCTACACCTTC	CASSEGQRLYGYTF
TRBD1	TRBJ2-1	-	TRBV19	TGTGCCAGTAGTGAGGGACAGGGGCCTCCATACAATGAGCAGTTCTTC	CASSEGQGPPYNEQFF
TRBD2	TRBJ2-2	-	TRBV11-2	TGTGCCAGCAGCTTAAGACGGGGGGTGGCCGGGGAGCTGTTTTTT	CASSLRRGVAGELFF
-	TRBJ2-1	-	TRBV7-9	TGTGCCAGCAGCTTCGGGACACTGGGGTCGGATGAGCAGTTCTTC	CASSFGTLGSDEQFF
-	TRBJ2-3	-	TRBV14	TGTGCCAGCAGCCAAGGGGGGGCTAGCGGTTCACCAAAGTGGGATACGCAGTATTTT	CASSQGGASGSPKWDTQYF
-	TRBJ2-5	-	TRBV7-9	TGTGCCAGCAGCTTAGCTAGCACAGAGACCCAGTACTTC	CASSLASTETQYF
TRBD2	TRBJ2-3	-	TRBV11-2	TGTGCCAGCAGCTTAGATGGCGGGAGAATGGATACGCAGTATTTT	CASSLDGGRMDTQYF
-	TRBJ2-3	-	TRBV18	TGTGCCAGCTCACCACGGACAGCTAGCACAGATACGCAGTATTTT	CASSPRTASTDTQYF
-	TRBJ2-3	-	TRBV9	TGTGCCAGCAGCGTAGCCCCGCGGGGCACAGATACGCAGTATTTT	CASSVAPRGTDTQYF
TRBD1	TRBJ2-7	-	TRBV29-1	TGCAGCGTTGGGACAGGCGGTTACGAGCAGTACTTC	CSVGTGGYEQYF
-	TRBJ1-4	-	TRBV5-1	TGCGCCAGCAGCTTAGCAGGGAAGGGTAATGAAAAACTGTTTTTT	CASSLAGKGNEKLFF
-	TRBJ1-2	-	TRBV20-1	TGCAGCCCGGGGGATGGCTACACCTTC	CSPGDGYTF
-	TRBJ2-2	-	TRBV5-1	TGCGCCAGCAGCCAGAAGGGGACCGGGGAGCTGTTTTTT	CASSQKGTGELFF
-	TRBJ2-5	-	TRBV5-4	TGTGCCAGCAGATTCGACAGGTACCAAGAGACCCAGTACTTC	CASRFDRYQETQYF
-	TRBJ2-1	-	TRBV5-5	TGTGCCAGCAGCTTAGGAGTAGGGTACCGTGAGCAGTTCTTC	CASSLGVGYREQFF
-	TRBJ2-7	-	TRBV19	TGTGCCAGTAGTTCGGCCTACGAGCAGTACTTC	CASSSAYEQYF
-	TRBJ2-7	-	TRBV5-6	TGTGCCAGCAGCCGGAAGACTCGGACAGCTTACGAGCAGTACTTC	CASSRKTRTAYEQYF
-	TRBJ1-3	-	TRBV7-2	TGTGCCAGCAGCCCGGACAGTCCCCGTTCTGGAAACACCATATATTTT	CASSPDSPRSGNTIYF
-	TRBJ2-3	once	TRBV6-1	TGTGCCAGCGGCAGGGGCCCAGATACGCAGTATTTT	CASGRGPDTQYF
TRBD2	TRBJ2-1	once	TRBV5-1	TGCGCCAGCAGCCAGACTAGCGGGAGGGCCAGCTCCTACAATGAGCAGTTCTTC	CASSQTSGRASSYNEQFF
-	TRBJ2-5	-	TRBV10-1	TGCGCCAGCAGTGAGCAGGTCGAGGAGACCCAGTACTTC	CASSEQVEETQYF
TRBD2	TRBJ2-7	-	TRBV28	TGTGCCAGCAGACTAGCGGGACCGTCCTACGAGCAGTACTTC	CASRLAGPSYEQYF
TRBD1	TRBJ2-7	-	TRBV18	TGTGCCAGCTCACCAGACCGCGGACAGGGGGCCTCGAATTCATACGAGCAGTACTTC	CASSPDRGQGASNSYEQYF
TRBD1	TRBJ2-2	once	TRBV5-4	TGTGCCAGCAGATCGACAGGGGTAGCCGGGGAGCTGTTTTTT	CASRSTGVAGELFF
TRBD2	TRBJ2-7	once	TRBV15	TGTGCCACCAGCAGAGAAGGGAGCGGGAGATCGGGCGAGCAGTACTTC	CATSREGSGRSGEQYF
TRBD2	TRBJ2-1	-	TRBV27	TGTGCCAGCTCTGGGGTAGCGGGAGTATACAATGAGCAGTTCTTC	CASSGVAGVYNEQFF
TRBD2	TRBJ2-1	once	TRBV7-6	TGTGCCAGCAGCCTAGAGGTGGACGGGAGGAGCGGGAAGCAGTTCTTC	CASSLEVDGRSGKQFF
-	TRBJ2-7	-	TRBV6-1	TGTGCCAGCAGTGAAGAACAGTGGGGCCTGTACGAGCAGTACTTC	CASSEEQWGLYEQYF
TRBD2	TRBJ2-7	-	TRBV27	TGTGCCAGCAGTGTAGGGACTAGCGCGTCCTACGAGCAGTACTTC	CASSVGTSASYEQYF
TRBD2	TRBJ2-7	-	TRBV6-6	TGTGCCTCTTATAGCGGGACCTTCTCCTACGAGCAGTACTTC	CASYSGTFSYEQYF